The sequence of this TCR beta chain was determined in a study of T cell changes during pregnancy in multiple sclerosis. The CDR3 spans 17 residues. With 3 bases clipped from V and 2 bases from J, the junction kept 8 bases outside the gene matches. CDR1 is LNHDA, CDR2 SQIVND, per germline (reference sequence). TCRdb's copy holds only in-frame clones and misses some; the assay was immunoSEQ multiplex PCR. The sample consists of about 110,000 clones, about 89% of them appearing once. The starting material was peripheral blood, obtained before pregnancy. This sequence originates from a female donor with multiple sclerosis, enrolled in a pregnancy study. The rearrangement links TRBV19 to TRBJ1-4, with 8 bases fitting TRBD1. The CDR3 bases are TGTGCCAGTAGTATTCTCCCGACAGGGGTTACTAATGAAAAACTGTTTTTT. It is translated as CASSILPTGVTNEKLFF.